This TCR beta chain comes out of a study of blood T cell repertoires in COVID-19 (dated by TCRdb to about 2020). Looking at the study overall: The collaborator samples originated in the United States, Italy and Spain and spanned the acute and convalescent phases of COVID-19. The material from the prospective study consisted of cDNA or gDNA derived from T cells, B-cell-depleted T cells, or PBMCs. The dataset comprised deeply sampled blood TCRbeta repertoires from subjects exposed to, actively infected with, or recovered from COVID-19. The repertoires were released in a freely available public database meant as a resource for research on the immune response to SARS-CoV-2. Samples came from the ongoing ImmuneRACE study (first 160 participants) plus 1,254 subjects from 6 global collaborators. The sample metadata nearly always contained a de-identified subject ID, COVID-19 status, age in years and sex. Where available, HLA class I and class II types were obtained from metadata supplied by the sample provider rather than from assay-based typing.

Overall results and qualifications from the work: The quantity of clinical and demographic metadata differed by source and by participant and was supplied without curation.

Participants in the prospective study were enrolled through a virtual design, were aged about 18 to 89 years, and lived in about 25 United States geographic areas. Cohort assignment in the prospective study relied on participant-reported clinical history from a screening survey and a study questionnaire. Exposed participants had been in contact, within 2 weeks of entering the study, with a person who had a PCR-confirmed or clinician-diagnosed case of COVID-19. In the prospective study, whole blood, serum and a nasopharyngeal or oropharyngeal swab were collected from each participant by mobile phlebotomists. Additional blood draws and questionnaires over a 2-month period could optionally be provided by prospective study participants. Before DNA extraction, prospective study blood samples were shipped either frozen or at room temperature. TCRbeta CDR3 regions were amplified from genomic DNA by means of the immunoSEQ Assay, a bias-controlled multiplex PCR. As for how the authors treated the data: Nucleated cell counts per sample were estimated from amplification of reference gene primers within the assay. To quantify the absolute abundance of each unique TCRbeta CDR3 rearrangement, sequence reads were collapsed and filtered. For each sample, productive Simpson clonality was calculated as the square root of Simpson's diversity index over productive rearrangements. TCRdb stores this immuneACCESS table with in-frame sequences only. Part of the clones is absent; in the studies checked, under half of the shortfall reflects unresolved V genes, and no reason is known for the rest. V and J calls and clone size come straight from that table; D and trimming were deduced from the DNA. A total of a few hundred thousand clones appear in this sample, about 85% of them only once. The ten top clones hold roughly 6.7% of the sample.

Concerning this clone: Its target antigen remains unknown. There are no base qualities to consult, and no much larger clone falls within one base.

V is shortened by 6 bases, J by 2 bases, and the region joining them spans 10 bases. Its CDR3 holds 13 amino acids, cysteine through phenylalanine. Of the read, only the CDR3 DNA is kept; its 39 bases are in frame from base 1. CDR1 and CDR2, per the germline V gene, are SGHTA and FQGTGA. This receptor was obtained from a woman in her forties or fifties who had been exposed to COVID-19. The chain is assembled from TRBV7-3 and TRBJ1-1; matching of 5 bases hints at TRBD1 as the D gene. What was sequenced was PBMCs or T cells enriched from blood (not recorded which). The bases read TGTGCCAGCAGGGTCGACAGAAACACTGAAGCTTTCTTT. Its translation is CASRVDRNTEAFF.